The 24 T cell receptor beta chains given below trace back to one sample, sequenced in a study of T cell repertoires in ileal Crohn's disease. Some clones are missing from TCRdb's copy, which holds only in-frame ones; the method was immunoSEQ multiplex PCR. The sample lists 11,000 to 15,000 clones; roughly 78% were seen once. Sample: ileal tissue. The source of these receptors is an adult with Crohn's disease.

DNA for the CDR3: TGCGCCAGCAGCCAGCTGTGGGGGCCTCAGCCCCAGCATTTT. The encoded protein is CASSQLWGPQPQHF. V is TRBV4-1 and J is TRBJ1-5; weak D call: TRBD1 (6 bases). V lost 3 bases, J lost 6 bases, and 12 bases lay in between. CDR1 and CDR2 from the germline V gene are MGHRA and YSYEKL. The CDR3 is 14 residues long.

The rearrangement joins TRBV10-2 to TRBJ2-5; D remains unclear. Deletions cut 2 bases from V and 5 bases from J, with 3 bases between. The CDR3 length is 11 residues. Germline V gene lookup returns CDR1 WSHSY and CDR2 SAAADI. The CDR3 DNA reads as TGCGCCAGCAGTGAGCTTGAGACCCAGTACTTC. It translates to CASSELETQYF.

The CDR3 DNA is TGCGCCAGCAGCTTTGACAGGGGCGTCGACAACTATGGCTACACCTTC. Its protein is CASSFDRGVDNYGYTF. The chain is built from TRBV5-1 and TRBJ1-2, with 8 bases aligning to TRBD1. V shed 2 bases, J shed 2 bases, and the junction held 8 bases outside the gene matches. Germline assignment: CDR1 SGHRS and CDR2 YFSETQ. The CDR3 loop spans 16 amino acids.

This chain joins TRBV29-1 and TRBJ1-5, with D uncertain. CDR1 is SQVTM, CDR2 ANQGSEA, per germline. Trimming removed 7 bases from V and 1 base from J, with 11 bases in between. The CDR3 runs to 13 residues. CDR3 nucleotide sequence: TGCAGCGCTTACAAGTACAGCAATCAGCCCCAGCATTTT. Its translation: CSAYKYSNQPQHF.

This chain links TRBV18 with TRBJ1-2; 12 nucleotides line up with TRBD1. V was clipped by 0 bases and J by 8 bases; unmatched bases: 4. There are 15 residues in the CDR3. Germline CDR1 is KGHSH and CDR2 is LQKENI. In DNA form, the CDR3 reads TGTGCCAGCTCACCACCGGGACAGGGGGCTAAGGGCTACACCTTC. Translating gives CASSPPGQGAKGYTF.

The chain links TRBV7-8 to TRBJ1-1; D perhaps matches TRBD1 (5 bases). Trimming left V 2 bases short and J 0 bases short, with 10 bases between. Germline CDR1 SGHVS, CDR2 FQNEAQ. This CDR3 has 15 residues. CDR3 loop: CASSLIQGVNTEAFF. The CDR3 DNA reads TGTGCCAGCAGCTTAATCCAGGGCGTGAACACTGAAGCTTTCTTT.

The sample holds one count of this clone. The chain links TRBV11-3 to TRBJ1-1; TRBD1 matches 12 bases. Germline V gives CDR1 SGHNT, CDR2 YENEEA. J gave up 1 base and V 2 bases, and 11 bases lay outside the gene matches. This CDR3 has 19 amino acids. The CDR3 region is CASSLRPGTGGAGNTEAFF. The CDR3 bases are TGTGCCAGCAGCTTACGACCGGGGACAGGGGGCGCGGGGAACACTGAAGCTTTCTTT.

CDR3: CASSVAGQTNYGYTF. CDR3 sequence (DNA): TGTGCCAGCAGTGTCGCAGGACAGACTAACTATGGCTACACCTTC. The J gene is TRBJ1-2, the V gene TRBV2; tentatively, D is TRBD1 (6 bases). This CDR3 has 15 amino acids. Germline values: CDR1 SNHLY, CDR2 FYNNEI. V lost 4 bases and J lost 0, with 12 bases in between.

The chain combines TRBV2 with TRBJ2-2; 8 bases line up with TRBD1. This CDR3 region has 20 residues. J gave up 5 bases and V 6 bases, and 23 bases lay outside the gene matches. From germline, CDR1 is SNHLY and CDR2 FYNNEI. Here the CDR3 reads CASSDGAGRPPGGWTGELFF. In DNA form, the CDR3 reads TGTGCCAGCAGCGATGGCGCTGGTCGCCCCCCAGGGGGCTGGACCGGGGAGCTGTTTTTT.

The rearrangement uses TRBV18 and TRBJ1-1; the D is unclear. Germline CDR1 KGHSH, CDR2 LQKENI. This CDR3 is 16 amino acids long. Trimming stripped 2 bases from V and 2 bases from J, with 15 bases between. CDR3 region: CASSPWAGLTNTEAFF. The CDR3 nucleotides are TGTGCCAGCTCACCATGGGCAGGACTAACCAACACTGAAGCTTTCTTT.

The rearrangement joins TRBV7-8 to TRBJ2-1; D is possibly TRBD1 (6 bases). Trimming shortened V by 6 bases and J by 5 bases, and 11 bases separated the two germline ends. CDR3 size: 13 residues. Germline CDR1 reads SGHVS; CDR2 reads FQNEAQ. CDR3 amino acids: CASRPTGNNEQFF. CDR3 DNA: TGTGCCAGCAGGCCTACAGGGAACAATGAGCAGTTCTTC.

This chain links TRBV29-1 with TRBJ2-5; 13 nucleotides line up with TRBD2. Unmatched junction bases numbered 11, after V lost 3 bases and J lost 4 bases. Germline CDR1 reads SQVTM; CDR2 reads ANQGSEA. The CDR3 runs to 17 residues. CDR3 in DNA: TGCAGCGTTGATGGACTAGCGGGGGACCTAATCGTAGAGACCCAGTACTTC. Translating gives CSVDGLAGDLIVETQYF.

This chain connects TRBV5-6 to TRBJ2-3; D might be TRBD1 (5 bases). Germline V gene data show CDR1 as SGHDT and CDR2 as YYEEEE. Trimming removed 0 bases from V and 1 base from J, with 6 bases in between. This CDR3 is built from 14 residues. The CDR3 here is CASSLGGRTDTQYF. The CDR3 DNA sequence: TGTGCCAGCAGCTTGGGGGGCCGCACAGATACGCAGTATTTT.

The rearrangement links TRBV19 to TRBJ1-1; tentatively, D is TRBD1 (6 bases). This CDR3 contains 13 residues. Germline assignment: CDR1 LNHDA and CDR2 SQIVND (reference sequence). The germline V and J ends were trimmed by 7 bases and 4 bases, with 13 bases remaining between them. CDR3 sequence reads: CASIREGGTEAFF. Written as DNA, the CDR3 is TGTGCCAGTATTAGGGAGGGGGGCACTGAAGCTTTCTTT.

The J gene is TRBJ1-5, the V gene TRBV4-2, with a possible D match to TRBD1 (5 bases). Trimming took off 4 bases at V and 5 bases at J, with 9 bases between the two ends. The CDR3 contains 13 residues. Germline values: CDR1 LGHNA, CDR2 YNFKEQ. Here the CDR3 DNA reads TGTGCCAGCAGCCCCGACAGAGATCAGCCCCAGCATTTT. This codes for CASSPDRDQPQHF.

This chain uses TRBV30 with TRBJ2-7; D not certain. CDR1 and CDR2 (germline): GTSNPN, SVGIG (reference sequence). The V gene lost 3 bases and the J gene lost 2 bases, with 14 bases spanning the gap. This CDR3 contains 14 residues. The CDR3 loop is CAWRRLDLAYEQYF. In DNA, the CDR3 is TGTGCCTGGAGACGGTTAGACCTAGCCTACGAGCAGTACTTC.

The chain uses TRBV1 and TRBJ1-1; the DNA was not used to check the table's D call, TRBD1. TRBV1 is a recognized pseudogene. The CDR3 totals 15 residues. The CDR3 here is CTSSLIQGADTEAFF. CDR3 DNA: TGCACCAGCAGCCTAATACAGGGGGCCGACACTGAAGCTTTCTTT.

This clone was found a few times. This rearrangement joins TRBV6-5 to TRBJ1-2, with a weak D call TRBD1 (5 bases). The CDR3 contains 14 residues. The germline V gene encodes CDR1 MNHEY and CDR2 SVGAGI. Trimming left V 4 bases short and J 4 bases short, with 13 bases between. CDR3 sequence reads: CASSSLGQIYGYTF. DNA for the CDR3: TGTGCCAGCAGTTCCCTGGGGCAGATCTATGGCTACACCTTC.

The CDR3 spells CASSSWEGTYEQYF. The CDR3 DNA sequence: TGCGCCAGCAGCTCCTGGGAGGGAACCTACGAGCAGTACTTC. This rearrangement joins TRBV5-1 to TRBJ2-7; 7 nucleotides align to TRBD2. CDR3 length: 14 amino acids. Looked up from germline, CDR1 is SGHRS and CDR2 is YFSETQ. Trimming removed 3 bases from V and 2 bases from J; junction bases left unmatched: 5.

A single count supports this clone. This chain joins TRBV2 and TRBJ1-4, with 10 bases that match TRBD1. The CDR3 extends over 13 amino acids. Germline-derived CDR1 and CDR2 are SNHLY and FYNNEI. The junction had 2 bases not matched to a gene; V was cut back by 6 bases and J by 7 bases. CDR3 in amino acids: CASRGTGVEKLFF. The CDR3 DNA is TGTGCCAGCAGGGGGACAGGGGTTGAAAAACTGTTTTTT.

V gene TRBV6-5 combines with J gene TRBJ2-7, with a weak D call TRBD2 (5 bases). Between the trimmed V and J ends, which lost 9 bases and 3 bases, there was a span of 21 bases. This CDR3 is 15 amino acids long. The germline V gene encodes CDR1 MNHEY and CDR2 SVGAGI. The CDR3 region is CASRLGLASRYEQYF. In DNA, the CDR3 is TGTGCCAGTAGACTTGGGCTAGCAAGTCGCTACGAGCAGTACTTC.

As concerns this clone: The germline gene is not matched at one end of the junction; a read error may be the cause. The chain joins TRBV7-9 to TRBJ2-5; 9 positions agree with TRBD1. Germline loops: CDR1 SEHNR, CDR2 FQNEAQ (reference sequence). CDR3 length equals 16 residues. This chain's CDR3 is CASSLAGGQGREAQYF. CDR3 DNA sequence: TGTGCCAGCAGCTTAGCGGGGGGACAGGGAAGAGAGGCCCAGTACTTC.

CDR3 sequence reads: CAWNRGYGYTF. The CDR3, as DNA: TGTGCCTGGAACAGGGGCTATGGCTACACCTTC. This rearrangement joins TRBV30 to TRBJ1-2; TRBD1 agrees at 7 bases. The junction had 0 bases not matched to a gene; V was cut back by 4 bases and J by 4 bases. This CDR3 has 11 amino acids. Germline values: CDR1 GTSNPN, CDR2 SVGIG (reference sequence).

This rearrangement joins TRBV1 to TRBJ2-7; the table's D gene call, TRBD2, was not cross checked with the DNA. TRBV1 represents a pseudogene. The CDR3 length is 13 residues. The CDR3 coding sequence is TGCACCAGCAGCCAAGATTCGGGACTTGAGCAGTACTTC. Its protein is CTSSQDSGLEQYF.